This TCR beta chain comes out of a study of blood T cells in healthy people across ages. Each sample had at least 6.5 million PBMCs isolated. This CDR3 spans 15 amino acids. V lost 7 bases, J lost 6 bases, and 19 bases lay in between. Germline assignment: CDR1 LNHDA and CDR2 SQIVND (reference sequence). A sample-barcoded 5' primer and a J-beta primer mix were used in a second PCR of about 7 to 12 cycles. TCRdb re-called the 5' RACE reads with MiXCR, one entry per CDR3 protein. The sample comprises more than 1.4 million distinct CDR3 sequences, 42% of which are singletons, and 7% to 9.5% rests with the top ten.

The V and J genes are TRBV19 and TRBJ2-4; a weak D match, TRBD1 (7 bases). This receptor was obtained from a woman younger than 35 in good health. The source material was blood. The CDR3: CASTLPPGGGNIQYF. CDR3 nucleotides: TGTGCCAGTACCCTACCACCAGGGGGAGGAAACATTCAGTACTTC.